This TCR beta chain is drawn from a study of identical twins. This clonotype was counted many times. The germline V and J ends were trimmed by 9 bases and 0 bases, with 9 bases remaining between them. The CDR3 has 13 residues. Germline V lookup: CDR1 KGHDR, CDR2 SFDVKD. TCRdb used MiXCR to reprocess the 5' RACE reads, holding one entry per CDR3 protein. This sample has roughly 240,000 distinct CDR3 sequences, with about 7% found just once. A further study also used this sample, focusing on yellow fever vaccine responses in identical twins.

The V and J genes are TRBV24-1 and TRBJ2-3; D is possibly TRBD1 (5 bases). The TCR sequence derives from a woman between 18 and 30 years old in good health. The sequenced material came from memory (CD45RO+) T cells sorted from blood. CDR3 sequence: CATGADSTDTQYF. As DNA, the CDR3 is TGTGCCACCGGGGCGGATAGCACAGATACGCAGTATTTT.